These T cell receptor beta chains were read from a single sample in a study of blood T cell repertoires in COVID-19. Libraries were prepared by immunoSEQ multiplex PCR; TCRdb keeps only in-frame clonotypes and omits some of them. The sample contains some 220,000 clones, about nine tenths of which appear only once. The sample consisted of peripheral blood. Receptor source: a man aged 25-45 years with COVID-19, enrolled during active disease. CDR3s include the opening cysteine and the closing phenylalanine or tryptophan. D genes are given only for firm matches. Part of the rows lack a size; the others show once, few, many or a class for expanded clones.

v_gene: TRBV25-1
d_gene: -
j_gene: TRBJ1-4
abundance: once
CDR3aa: CASSEVSVNEKLFF
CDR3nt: TGTGCCAGCAGTGAAGTTAGTGTCAATGAAAAACTGTTTTTT

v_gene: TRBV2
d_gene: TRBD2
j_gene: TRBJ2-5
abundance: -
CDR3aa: CASSEIGTGLAGGETQYF
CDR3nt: TGTGCCAGCAGTGAAATCGGAACGGGACTAGCGGGGGGAGAGACCCAGTACTTC

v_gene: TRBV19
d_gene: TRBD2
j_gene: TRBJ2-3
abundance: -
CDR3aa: CASSPRLAGGIQGVADTQYF
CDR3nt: TGTGCCAGTAGTCCCCGGCTAGCGGGGGGAATACAGGGGGTGGCAGATACGCAGTATTTT

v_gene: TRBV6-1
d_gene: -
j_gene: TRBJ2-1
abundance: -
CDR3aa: CASSEGGGSYNEQFF
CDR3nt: TGTGCCAGCAGTGAGGGGGGTGGCTCCTACAATGAGCAGTTCTTC

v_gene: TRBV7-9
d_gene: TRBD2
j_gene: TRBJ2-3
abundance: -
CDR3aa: CASSQSLGGTDTQYF
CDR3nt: TGTGCCAGCAGCCAATCCTTGGGGGGGACGGACACGCAGTATTTT

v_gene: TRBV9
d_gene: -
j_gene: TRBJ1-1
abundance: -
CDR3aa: CASSPGRGGNTEAFF
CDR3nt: TGTGCCAGCAGCCCCGGGAGGGGAGGGAACACTGAAGCTTTCTTT

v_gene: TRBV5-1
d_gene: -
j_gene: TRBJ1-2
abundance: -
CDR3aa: CASSLQRQDYGYTF
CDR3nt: TGCGCCAGCAGCTTGCAGCGGCAGGACTATGGCTACACCTTC

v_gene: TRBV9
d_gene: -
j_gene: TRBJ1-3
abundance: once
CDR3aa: CASSASNRVLVGNTIYF
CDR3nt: TGTGCCAGCAGCGCGTCCAACAGGGTTTTAGTGGGAAACACCATATATTTT

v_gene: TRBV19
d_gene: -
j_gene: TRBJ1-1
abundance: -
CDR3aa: CASSTENGHPVTEAFF
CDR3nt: TGTGCCAGTAGTACGGAAAACGGACATCCCGTGACTGAAGCTTTCTTT

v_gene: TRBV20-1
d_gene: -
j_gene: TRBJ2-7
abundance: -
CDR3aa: CSASSGHEQYF
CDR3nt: TGCAGTGCTAGTAGCGGCCACGAGCAGTACTTC

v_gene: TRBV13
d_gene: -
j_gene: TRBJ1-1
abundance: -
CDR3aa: CASSFQEHLEAFF
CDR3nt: TGTGCCAGCAGCTTTCAGGAACACCTTGAAGCTTTCTTT

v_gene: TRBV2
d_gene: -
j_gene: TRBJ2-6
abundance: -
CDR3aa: CASSQGNTGANVLTF
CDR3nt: TGTGCCAGCAGTCAGGGGAATACTGGGGCCAACGTCCTGACTTTC

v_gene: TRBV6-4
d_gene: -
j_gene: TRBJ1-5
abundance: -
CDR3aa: CASSEEYSNQPQHF
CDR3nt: TGTGCCAGCAGTGAAGAGTATAGCAATCAGCCCCAGCATTTT

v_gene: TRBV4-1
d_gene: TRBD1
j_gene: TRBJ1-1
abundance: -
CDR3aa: CASSLRDSSLTEAFF
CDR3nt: TGCGCCAGCAGCCTACGGGACAGTTCACTAACTGAAGCTTTCTTT

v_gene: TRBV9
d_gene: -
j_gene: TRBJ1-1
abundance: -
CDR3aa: CASSPGLGGDTEAFF
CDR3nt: TGTGCCAGCAGCCCTGGACTGGGGGGAGACACTGAAGCTTTCTTT

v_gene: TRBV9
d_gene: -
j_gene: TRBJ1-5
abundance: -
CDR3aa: CASSVGGQGSNQPQHF
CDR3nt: TGTGCCAGCAGCGTAGGTGGGCAGGGGAGCAATCAGCCCCAGCATTTT

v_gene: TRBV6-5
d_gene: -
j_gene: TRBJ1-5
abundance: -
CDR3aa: CASSYSQGGNQPQHF
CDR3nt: TGTGCCAGCAGTTATTCACAGGGAGGCAATCAGCCCCAGCATTTT

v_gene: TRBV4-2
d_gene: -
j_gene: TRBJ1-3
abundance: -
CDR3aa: CATGGSYSGNTIYF
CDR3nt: TGTGCCACGGGGGGTTCATACTCTGGAAACACCATATATTTT

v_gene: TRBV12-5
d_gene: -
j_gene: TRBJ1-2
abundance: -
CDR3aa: CASGGAEGYTF
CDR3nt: TGTGCTAGTGGTGGGGCCGAAGGCTACACCTTC

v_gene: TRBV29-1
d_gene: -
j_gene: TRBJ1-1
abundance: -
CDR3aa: CSVGLTEGDTEAFF
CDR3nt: TGCAGCGTCGGGCTGACCGAAGGGGACACTGAAGCTTTCTTT

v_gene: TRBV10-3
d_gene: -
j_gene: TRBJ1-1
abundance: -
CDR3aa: CAISESQQAFF
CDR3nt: TGTGCCATCAGTGAGTCACAGCAAGCTTTCTTT

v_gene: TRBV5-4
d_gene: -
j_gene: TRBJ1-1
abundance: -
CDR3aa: CASSSTGNTEAFF
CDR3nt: TGTGCCAGCAGCTCAACAGGGAACACTGAAGCTTTCTTT

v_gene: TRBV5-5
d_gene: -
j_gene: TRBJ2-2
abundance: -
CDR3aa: CASSLLTGVTGELFF
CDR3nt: TGTGCCAGCAGCTTACTGACAGGAGTCACCGGGGAGCTGTTTTTT

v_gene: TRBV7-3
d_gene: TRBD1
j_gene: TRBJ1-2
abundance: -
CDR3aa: CASSPTGETNYGYTF
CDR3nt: TGTGCCAGCAGCCCGACAGGGGAAACTAACTATGGCTACACCTTC

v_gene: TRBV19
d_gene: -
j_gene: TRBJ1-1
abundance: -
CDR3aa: CASSIQGRGNTEAFF
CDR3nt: TGTGCCAGTAGTATACAGGGCAGGGGGAACACTGAAGCTTTCTTT

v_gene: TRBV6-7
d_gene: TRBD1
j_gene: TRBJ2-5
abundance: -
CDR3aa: CASSHSTGQGSRETQYF
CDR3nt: TGTGCCAGCAGTCACTCCACGGGACAGGGCAGTAGGGAGACCCAGTACTTC

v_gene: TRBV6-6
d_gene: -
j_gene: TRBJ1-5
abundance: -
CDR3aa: CASSRTSSRGPGQPQHF
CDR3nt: TGTGCCAGCAGTCGCACATCTTCCAGGGGCCCGGGGCAGCCCCAGCATTTT

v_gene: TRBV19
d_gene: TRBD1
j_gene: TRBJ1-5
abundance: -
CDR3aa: CASSLKTGGEGRTQHF
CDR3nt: TGTGCCAGTAGTCTTAAGACAGGGGGTGAAGGTAGGACCCAGCATTTT

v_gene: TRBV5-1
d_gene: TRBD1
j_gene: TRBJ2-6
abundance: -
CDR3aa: CASSPLQGSGANVLTF
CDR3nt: TGCGCCAGCAGCCCATTACAGGGGTCTGGGGCCAACGTCCTGACTTTC

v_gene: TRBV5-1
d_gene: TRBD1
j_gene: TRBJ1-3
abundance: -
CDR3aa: CASSFTGVQGNTIYF
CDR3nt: TGCGCCAGCAGCTTCACAGGGGTTCAGGGAAACACCATATATTTT

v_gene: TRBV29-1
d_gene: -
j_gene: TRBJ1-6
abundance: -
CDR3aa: CSVGEREDSPLHF
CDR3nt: TGCAGCGTTGGGGAGAGGGAGGATTCACCCCTCCACTTT